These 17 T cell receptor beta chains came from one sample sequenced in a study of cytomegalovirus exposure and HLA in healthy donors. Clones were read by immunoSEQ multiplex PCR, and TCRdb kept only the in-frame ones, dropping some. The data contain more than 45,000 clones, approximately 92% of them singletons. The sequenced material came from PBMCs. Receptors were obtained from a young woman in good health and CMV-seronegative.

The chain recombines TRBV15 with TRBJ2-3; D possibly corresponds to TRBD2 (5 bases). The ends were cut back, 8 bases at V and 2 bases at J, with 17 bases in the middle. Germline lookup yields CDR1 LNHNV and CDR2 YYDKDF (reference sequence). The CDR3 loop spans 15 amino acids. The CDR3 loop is CATGKLETLTDTQYF. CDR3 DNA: TGTGCCACCGGGAAACTAGAGACCCTCACAGATACGCAGTATTTT.

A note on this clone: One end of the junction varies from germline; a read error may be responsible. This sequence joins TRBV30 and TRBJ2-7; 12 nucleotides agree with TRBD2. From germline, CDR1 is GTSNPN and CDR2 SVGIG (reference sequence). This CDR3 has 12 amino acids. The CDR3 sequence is CAWSQLAGGRNF. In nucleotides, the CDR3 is TGTGCCTGGAGTCAACTAGCGGGGGGCCGGAACTTC. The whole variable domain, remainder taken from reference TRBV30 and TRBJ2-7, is SQTIHQWPATLVQPVGSPLSLECTVEGTSNPNLYWYRQAAGRGLQLLFYSVGIGQISSEVPQNLSASRPQDRQFILSSKKLLLSDSGFYLCAWSQLAGGRNFGPGTRLTVT.

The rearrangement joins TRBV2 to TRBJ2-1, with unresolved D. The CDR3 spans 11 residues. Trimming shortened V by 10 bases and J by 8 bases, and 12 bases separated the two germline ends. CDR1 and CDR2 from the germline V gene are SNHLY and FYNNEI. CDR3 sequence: CATPVRDEQFF. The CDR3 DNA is TGTGCCACCCCCGTTAGAGATGAGCAGTTCTTC.

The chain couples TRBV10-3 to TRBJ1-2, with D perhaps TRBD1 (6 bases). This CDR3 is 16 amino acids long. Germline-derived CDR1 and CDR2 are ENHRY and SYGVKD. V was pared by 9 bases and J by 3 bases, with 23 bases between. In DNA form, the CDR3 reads TGTGCCATTTCGGAAAGCCCTGGACAGAGCGACTATGGCTACACCTTC. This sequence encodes CAISESPGQSDYGYTF.

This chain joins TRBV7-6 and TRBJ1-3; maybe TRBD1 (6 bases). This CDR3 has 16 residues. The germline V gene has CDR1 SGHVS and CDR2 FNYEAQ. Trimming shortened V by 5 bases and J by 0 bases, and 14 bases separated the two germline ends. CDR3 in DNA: TGTGCCAGCAGCCTCGGACAGTCGAACTCTGGAAACACCATATATTTT. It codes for CASSLGQSNSGNTIYF.

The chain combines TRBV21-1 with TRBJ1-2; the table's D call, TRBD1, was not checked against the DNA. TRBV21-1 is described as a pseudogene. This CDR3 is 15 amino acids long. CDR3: CASSALQGACGGYTF. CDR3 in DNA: TGTGCCAGCAGCGCCCTACAGGGGGCCTGCGGGGGCTACACCTTC.

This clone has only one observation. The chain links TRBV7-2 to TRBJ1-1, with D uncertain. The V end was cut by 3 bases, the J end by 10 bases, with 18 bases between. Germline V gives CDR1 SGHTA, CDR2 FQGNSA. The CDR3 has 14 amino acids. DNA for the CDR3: TGTGCCAGCAGCTTCTCGCTTCTGACAAGCCGAGCTTTCTTT. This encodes CASSFSLLTSRAFF.

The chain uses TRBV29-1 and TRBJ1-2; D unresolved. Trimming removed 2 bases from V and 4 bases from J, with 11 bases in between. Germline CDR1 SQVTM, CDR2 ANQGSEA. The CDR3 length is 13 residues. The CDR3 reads CSVESSFTYGYTF. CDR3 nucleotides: TGCAGCGTTGAAAGCTCCTTTACCTATGGCTACACCTTC.

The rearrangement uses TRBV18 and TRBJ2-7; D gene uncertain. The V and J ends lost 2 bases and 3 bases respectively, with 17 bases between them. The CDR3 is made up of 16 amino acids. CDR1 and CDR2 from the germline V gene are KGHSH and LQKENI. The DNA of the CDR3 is TGTGCCAGCTCACCAGACGCACAGCCGAACTTCTACGAGCAGTACTTC. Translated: CASSPDAQPNFYEQYF.

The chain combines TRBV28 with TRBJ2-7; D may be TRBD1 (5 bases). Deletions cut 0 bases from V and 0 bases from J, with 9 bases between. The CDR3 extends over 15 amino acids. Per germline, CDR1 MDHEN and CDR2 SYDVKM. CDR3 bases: TGTGCCAGCAGTTTATGGACAGAGAGCTCCTACGAGCAGTACTTC. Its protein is CASSLWTESSYEQYF.

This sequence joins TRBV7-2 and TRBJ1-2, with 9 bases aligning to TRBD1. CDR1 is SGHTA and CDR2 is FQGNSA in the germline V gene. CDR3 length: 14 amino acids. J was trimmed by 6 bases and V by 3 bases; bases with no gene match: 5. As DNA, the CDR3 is TGTGCCAGCAGCTTGGACAGGGGTTCAGATGGCTACACCTTC. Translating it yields CASSLDRGSDGYTF. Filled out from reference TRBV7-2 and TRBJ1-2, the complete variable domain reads GAGVSQSPSNKVTEKGKDVELRCDPISGHTALYWYRQSLGQGLEFLIYFQGNSAPDKSGLPSDRFSAERTGGSVSTLTIQRTQQEDSAVYLCASSLDRGSDGYTFGSGTRLTVV.

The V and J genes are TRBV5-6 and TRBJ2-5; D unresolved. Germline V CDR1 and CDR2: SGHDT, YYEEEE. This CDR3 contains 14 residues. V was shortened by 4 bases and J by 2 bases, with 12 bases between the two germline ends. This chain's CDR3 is CASSPRVGQETQYF. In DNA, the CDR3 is TGTGCCAGCAGCCCCCGGGTCGGTCAAGAGACCCAGTACTTC.

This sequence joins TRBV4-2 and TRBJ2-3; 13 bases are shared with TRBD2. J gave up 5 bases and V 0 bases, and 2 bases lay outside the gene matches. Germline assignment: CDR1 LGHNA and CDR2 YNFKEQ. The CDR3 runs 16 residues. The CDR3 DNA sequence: TGTGCCAGCAGCCAAGACCGGACTAGCGGGAGAGATACGCAGTATTTT. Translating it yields CASSQDRTSGRDTQYF.

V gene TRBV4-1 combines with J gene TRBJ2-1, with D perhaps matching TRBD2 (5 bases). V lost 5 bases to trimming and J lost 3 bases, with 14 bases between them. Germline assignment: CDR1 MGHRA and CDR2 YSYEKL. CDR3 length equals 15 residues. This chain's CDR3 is CASSGLATNYNEQFF. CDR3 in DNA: TGCGCCAGCAGCGGACTGGCGACCAACTACAATGAGCAGTTCTTC.

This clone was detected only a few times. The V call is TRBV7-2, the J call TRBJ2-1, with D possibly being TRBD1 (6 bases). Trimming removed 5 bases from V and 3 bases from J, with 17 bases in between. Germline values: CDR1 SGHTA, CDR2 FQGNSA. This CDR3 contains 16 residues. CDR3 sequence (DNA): TGTGCCAGCAGCACTCATGCTGGACAGAACTACAATGAGCAGTTCTTC. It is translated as CASSTHAGQNYNEQFF. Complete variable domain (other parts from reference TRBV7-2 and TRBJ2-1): GAGVSQSPSNKVTEKGKDVELRCDPISGHTALYWYRQSLGQGLEFLIYFQGNSAPDKSGLPSDRFSAERTGGSVSTLTIQRTQQEDSAVYLCASSTHAGQNYNEQFFGPGTRLTVL.

The CDR3 is CASSQDPGQGGKTQYF. The CDR3 region has the DNA TGCGCCAGCAGCCAAGATCCGGGACAGGGAGGAAAGACCCAGTACTTC. The J gene is TRBJ2-5, the V gene TRBV4-1; TRBD1 matches at 9 bases. Looked up from germline, CDR1 is MGHRA and CDR2 is YSYEKL. V was pared by 0 bases and J by 6 bases, with 8 bases of the junction left unmatched. The CDR3 spans 16 residues.

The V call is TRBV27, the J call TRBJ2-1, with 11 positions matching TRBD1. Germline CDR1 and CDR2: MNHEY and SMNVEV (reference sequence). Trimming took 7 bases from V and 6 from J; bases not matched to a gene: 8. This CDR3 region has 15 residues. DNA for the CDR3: TGTGCCAGCAACGATCATGGGACAGGGGGCAATGAGCAGTTCTTC. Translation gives CASNDHGTGGNEQFF.